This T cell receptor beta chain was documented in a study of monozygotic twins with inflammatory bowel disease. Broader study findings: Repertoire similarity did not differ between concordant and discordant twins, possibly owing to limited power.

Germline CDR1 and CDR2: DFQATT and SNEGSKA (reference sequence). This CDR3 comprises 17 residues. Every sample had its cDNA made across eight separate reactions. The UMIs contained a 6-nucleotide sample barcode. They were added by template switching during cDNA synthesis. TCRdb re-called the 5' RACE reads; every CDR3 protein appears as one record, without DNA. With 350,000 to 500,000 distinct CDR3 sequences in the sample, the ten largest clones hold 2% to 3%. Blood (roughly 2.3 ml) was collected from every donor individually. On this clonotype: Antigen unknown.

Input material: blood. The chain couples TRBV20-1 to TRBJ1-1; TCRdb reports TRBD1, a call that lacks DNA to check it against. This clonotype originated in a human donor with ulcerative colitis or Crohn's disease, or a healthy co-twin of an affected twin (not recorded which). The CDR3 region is CSASLPGVRGFNTEAFF.